This is a list of T cell receptor beta chains from one sample in a study of T cell changes during pregnancy in multiple sclerosis. Libraries were prepared by immunoSEQ multiplex PCR; TCRdb keeps only in-frame clonotypes and omits some of them. The table lists roughly 29,000 clones, around nine tenths of them singletons. The sample consisted of CD8+ T cells from peripheral blood mononuclear cells, taken before pregnancy. These receptors came from a female donor with multiple sclerosis, enrolled in a pregnancy study. Both conserved end residues are part of each CDR3. D genes are given only for firm matches. Expanded clones get a size class; other rows say once, few or many, or leave the size out.

d_gene,j_gene,v_gene,abundance,CDR3aa,CDR3nt
.,TRBJ1-5,TRBV19,.,CASSAPADVDNQPQHF,TGTGCCAGTAGTGCCCCAGCGGATGTCGACAATCAGCCCCAGCATTTT
.,TRBJ2-1,TRBV28,.,CASSIRDNNEQFF,TGTGCCAGCAGTATCCGGGACAACAATGAGCAGTTCTTC
TRBD2,TRBJ2-2,TRBV9,.,CASSDFSGVNTGELFF,TGTGCCAGCAGCGATTTTAGCGGGGTGAACACCGGGGAGCTGTTTTTT
.,TRBJ1-1,TRBV19,.,CASSISVRGNTEAFF,TGTGCCAGTAGTATTTCGGTCAGAGGGAACACTGAAGCTTTCTTT
TRBD1,TRBJ2-7,TRBV7-2,.,CASSFPDRGYEQYF,TGTGCCAGCAGCTTCCCGGACAGGGGTTACGAGCAGTACTTC
TRBD1,TRBJ1-5,TRBV10-3,.,CAIRPGTDSNQPQHF,TGTGCCATCAGACCCGGGACAGATAGCAATCAGCCCCAGCATTTT
TRBD2,TRBJ2-5,TRBV6-7,.,CASSYSDPGGRETQYF,TGTGCCAGCAGTTACTCCGACCCGGGGGGGCGAGAGACCCAGTACTTC
TRBD1,TRBJ1-2,TRBV6-5,.,CASSPTGGSYGYTF,TGTGCCAGCAGCCCAACAGGGGGGAGCTATGGCTACACCTTC
TRBD2,TRBJ2-1,TRBV28,.,CASSPRTSGSSYNEQFF,TGTGCCAGCAGTCCCCGGACTAGCGGGAGCTCCTACAATGAGCAGTTCTTC
.,TRBJ2-7,TRBV10-3,.,CALWGGLRPYEQYF,TGTGCCCTCTGGGGGGGGCTCCGACCCTACGAGCAGTACTTC
.,TRBJ1-2,TRBV6-4,.,CASTENYGYTF,TGTGCCAGCACCGAGAACTATGGCTACACCTTC
.,TRBJ2-3,TRBV4-3,.,CASSQERSLRTDTQYF,TGCGCCAGCAGCCAAGAGCGGAGCTTACGCACAGATACGCAGTATTTT
.,TRBJ2-5,TRBV6-5,.,CASSYYRDETQYF,TGTGCCAGCAGTTACTACAGGGATGAGACCCAGTACTTC
.,TRBJ1-5,TRBV4-1,.,CASSQDWAEYSNQPQHF,TGCGCCAGCAGCCAAGATTGGGCCGAATATAGCAATCAGCCCCAGCATTTT
.,TRBJ2-1,TRBV4-1,.,CASSQPAGDKYNEQFF,TGCGCCAGCAGCCAACCCGCGGGGGACAAATACAATGAGCAGTTCTTC
.,TRBJ2-7,TRBV15,few,CATSKAAGSGYEQYF,TGTGCCACCAGCAAAGCCGCGGGCTCGGGCTACGAGCAGTACTTC
.,TRBJ2-7,TRBV5-1,.,CASSYVRGEQYF,TGCGCCAGCAGCTATGTTCGAGGCGAGCAGTACTTC
TRBD1,TRBJ1-5,TRBV15,once,CATSRETGANQPQHF,TGTGCCACCAGCAGAGAAACAGGGGCAAATCAGCCCCAGCATTTT
TRBD1,TRBJ1-2,TRBV5-1,.,CASSLGDREEPWYAYTF,TGCGCCAGCAGCTTGGGGGACAGGGAAGAACCCTGGTATGCCTACACCTTC
.,TRBJ2-7,TRBV4-2,.,CASSQDLRYEQYF,TGTGCCAGCAGCCAAGATCTACGTTACGAGCAGTACTTC
.,TRBJ2-3,TRBV27,.,CASSLSRVDTQYF,TGTGCCAGCAGTTTATCACGCGTAGATACGCAGTATTTT
TRBD1,TRBJ1-1,TRBV5-4,.,CASSLVGGGMSTEAFF,TGTGCCAGCAGCTTGGTAGGGGGCGGAATGTCCACTGAAGCTTTCTTT
.,TRBJ2-2,TRBV5-1,.,CASRTGAGELFF,TGCGCCAGCAGGACAGGCGCCGGGGAGCTGTTTTTT
.,TRBJ2-1,TRBV29-1,.,CSVEEGVSHLPSYNEQFF,TGCAGCGTTGAAGAAGGGGTCAGCCACCTCCCGTCCTACAATGAGCAGTTCTTC
.,TRBJ1-1,TRBV11-2,.,CASSLLGADTEAFF,TGTGCCAGCAGCTTATTGGGGGCGGACACTGAAGCTTTCTTT
TRBD1,TRBJ1-2,TRBV6-5,.,CASSLDRVGFGYTF,TGTGCCAGCAGCCTGGACAGGGTAGGCTTTGGCTACACCTTC
.,TRBJ1-5,TRBV4-1,few,CASSQETSGAHQPQHF,TGCGCCAGCAGCCAAGAAACGTCAGGGGCCCATCAGCCCCAGCATTTT
TRBD1,TRBJ1-4,TRBV7-9,.,CASSYGQGAEKLFF,TGTGCCAGCAGCTACGGACAGGGGGCTGAAAAACTGTTTTTT
.,TRBJ1-2,TRBV9,.,CASSVEDMGLWNYGYTF,TGTGCCAGCAGCGTAGAGGATATGGGACTGTGGAACTATGGCTACACCTTC
.,TRBJ1-1,TRBV19,few,CASSLQELNTEAFF,TGTGCCAGTAGTTTACAGGAGTTGAACACTGAAGCTTTCTTT
TRBD1,TRBJ2-1,TRBV7-2,.,CASSSDRGYNEQFF,TGTGCCAGCAGCTCGGACAGGGGATACAATGAGCAGTTCTTC
.,TRBJ1-3,TRBV28,.,CASWGDSGNTIYF,TGTGCCAGCTGGGGGGACTCTGGAAACACCATATATTTT
TRBD1,TRBJ2-7,TRBV4-3,.,CASSHVECPQGAYTHYYEQYF,TGCGCCAGCAGCCACGTTGAATGCCCCCAGGGGGCGTATACCCACTACTACGAGCAGTACTTC
.,TRBJ1-2,TRBV29-1,once,CSVNPPGLLSGYGYTF,TGCAGCGTGAACCCTCCGGGACTCCTCTCGGGCTATGGCTACACCTTC
TRBD1,TRBJ1-5,TRBV18,once,CASSLGTGFNQPQHF,TGTGCCAGCTCACTCGGGACAGGGTTCAATCAGCCCCAGCATTTT
.,TRBJ2-1,TRBV7-8,.,CASSLRGLAIYNEQFF,TGTGCCAGCAGTTTAAGGGGCCTAGCGATATACAATGAGCAGTTCTTC
.,TRBJ2-7,TRBV4-1,.,CASSPYLTGGSYEQYF,TGCGCCAGCAGCCCATACCTTACGGGCGGGTCCTACGAGCAGTACTTC
.,TRBJ1-1,TRBV5-1,once,CASSLTVNTEAFF,TGCGCCAGCAGCCTGACAGTGAACACTGAAGCTTTCTTT
TRBD1,TRBJ2-2,TRBV4-1,.,CASSQERGQANTGELFF,TGCGCCAGCAGCCAAGAAAGGGGACAGGCGAACACCGGGGAGCTGTTTTTT
TRBD2,TRBJ2-2,TRBV11-3,.,CASKSLAGGVSGELFF,TGTGCCAGCAAATCCTTAGCGGGAGGTGTTTCCGGGGAGCTGTTTTTT
TRBD2,TRBJ2-5,TRBV5-1,.,CASSLDAAGTQETQYF,TGCGCCAGCAGCTTGGATGCAGCGGGGACCCAAGAGACCCAGTACTTC
TRBD1,TRBJ1-6,TRBV28,.,CASSAGQGQGNSPLHF,TGTGCCAGCAGCGCGGGACAGGGTCAGGGAAATTCACCCCTCCACTTT
.,TRBJ1-2,TRBV11-2,.,CAVMGGDYGYTF,TGCGCGGTGATGGGAGGTGACTATGGCTACACCTTC
.,TRBJ2-3,TRBV7-3,.,CASARGGTDTQYF,TGTGCCAGCGCACGGGGAGGTACAGATACGCAGTATTTT
TRBD2,TRBJ2-3,TRBV9,once,CASSVTGGRADTQYF,TGTGCCAGCAGCGTAACGGGGGGGCGGGCAGATACGCAGTATTTT